The T cell receptor (beta chain) under discussion was sequenced for a study of identical twins. Each CDR3 protein gets one entry after TCRdb re-called the 5' RACE reads with MiXCR. The sample has hundreds of thousands of distinct CDR3 sequences, about 20% seen once. There are 13 residues in the CDR3. Germline V gene lookup returns CDR1 KGHDR and CDR2 SFDVKD. Trimming took 9 bases from V and 2 from J, leaving 10 bases between them. This clonotype was counted only a few times. The data also belong to a second study, concerning T cells expressing NK-cell markers. From that paper: Six or seven donors had dominant NKG2C+ clonotypes that comprised about 1.0-7.5% of their CD8+ T cells. The CD3+CD56-NKG2C+ fraction was also led by these clonotypes in several donors. HCMV specificity of the expanded NKG2C+ T cell clones stayed unclear.

This receptor was identified in a woman under 30 in good health. The chain employs TRBV24-1 and TRBJ2-1, with D possibly TRBD1 on 6 matching bases. The sample taken for sequencing was PBMCs. CDR3 region: CATSRGTYNEQFF. Written as DNA, the CDR3 is TGTGCCACCTCTAGGGGGACCTACAATGAGCAGTTCTTC.